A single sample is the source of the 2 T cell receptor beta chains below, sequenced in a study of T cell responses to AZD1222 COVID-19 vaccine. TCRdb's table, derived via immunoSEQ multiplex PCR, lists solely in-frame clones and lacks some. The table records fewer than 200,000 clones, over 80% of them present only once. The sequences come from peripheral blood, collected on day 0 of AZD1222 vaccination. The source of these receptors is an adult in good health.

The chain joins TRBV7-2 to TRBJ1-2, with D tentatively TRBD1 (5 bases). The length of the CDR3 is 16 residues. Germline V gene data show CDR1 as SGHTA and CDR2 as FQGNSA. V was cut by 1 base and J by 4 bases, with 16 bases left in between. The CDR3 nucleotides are TGTGCCAGCAGCTTAGGGGGGTACCTCACGGGCTATGGCTACACCTTC. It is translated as CASSLGGYLTGYGYTF.

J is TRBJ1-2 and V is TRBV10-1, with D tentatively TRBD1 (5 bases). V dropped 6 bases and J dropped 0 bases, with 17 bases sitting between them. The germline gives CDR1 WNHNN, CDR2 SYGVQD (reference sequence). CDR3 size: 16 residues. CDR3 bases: TGCGCCAGCAGCAAATCGAGGACAACAACTAACTATGGCTACACCTTC. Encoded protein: CASSKSRTTTNYGYTF.